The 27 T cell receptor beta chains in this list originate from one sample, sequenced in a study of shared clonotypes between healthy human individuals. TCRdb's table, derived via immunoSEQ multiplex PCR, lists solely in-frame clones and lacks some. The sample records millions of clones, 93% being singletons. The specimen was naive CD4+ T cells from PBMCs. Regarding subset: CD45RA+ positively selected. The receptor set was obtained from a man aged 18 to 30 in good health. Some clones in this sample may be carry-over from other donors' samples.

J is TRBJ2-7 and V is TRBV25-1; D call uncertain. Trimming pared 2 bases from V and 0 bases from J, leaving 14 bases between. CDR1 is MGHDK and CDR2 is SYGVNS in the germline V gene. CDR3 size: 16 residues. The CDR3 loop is CASSEAFGGPSYEQYF. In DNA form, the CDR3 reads TGTGCCAGCAGTGAAGCCTTCGGCGGACCCTCCTACGAGCAGTACTTC.

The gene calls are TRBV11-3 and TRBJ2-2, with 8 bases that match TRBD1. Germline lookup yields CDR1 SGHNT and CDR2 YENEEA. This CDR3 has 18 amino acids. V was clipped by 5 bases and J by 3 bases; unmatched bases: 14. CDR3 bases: TGTGCCAGCAGCCCATGGGGGCAGGGGGCGGGTGACACCGGGGAGCTGTTTTTT. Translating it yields CASSPWGQGAGDTGELFF.

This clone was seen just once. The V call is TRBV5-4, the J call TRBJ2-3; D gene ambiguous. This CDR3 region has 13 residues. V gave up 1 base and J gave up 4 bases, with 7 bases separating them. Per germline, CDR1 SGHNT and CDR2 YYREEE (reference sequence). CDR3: CASSLYVADTQYF. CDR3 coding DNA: TGTGCCAGCAGCTTGTATGTAGCAGATACGCAGTATTTT.

This CDR3 reads CASRAFHGSTDTQYF. As DNA, the CDR3 is TGTGCCAGCAGGGCCTTTCACGGTAGCACAGATACGCAGTATTTT. The V gene is TRBV2, the J gene TRBJ2-3, with unresolved D. From germline, CDR1 is SNHLY and CDR2 FYNNEI. Trimming shortened V by 6 bases and J by 0 bases, and 13 bases separated the two germline ends. The CDR3 sequence is 15 residues long.

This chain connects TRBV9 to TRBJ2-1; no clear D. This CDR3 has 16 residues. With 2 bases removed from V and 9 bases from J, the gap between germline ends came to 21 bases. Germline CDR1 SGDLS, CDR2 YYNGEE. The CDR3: CASSVAARIANGEQFF. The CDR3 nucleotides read TGTGCCAGCAGCGTGGCCGCCAGGATAGCCAACGGTGAGCAGTTCTTC.

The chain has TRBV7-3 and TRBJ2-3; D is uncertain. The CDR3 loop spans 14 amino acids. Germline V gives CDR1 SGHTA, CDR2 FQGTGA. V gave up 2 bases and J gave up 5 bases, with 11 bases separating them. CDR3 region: CASSLQLAQDTQYF. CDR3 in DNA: TGTGCCAGCAGCTTACAACTGGCTCAAGATACGCAGTATTTT.

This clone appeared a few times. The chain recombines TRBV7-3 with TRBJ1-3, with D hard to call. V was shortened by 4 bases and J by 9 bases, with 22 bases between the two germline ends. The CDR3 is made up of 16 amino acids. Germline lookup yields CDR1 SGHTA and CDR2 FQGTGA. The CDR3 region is CASSSLGLGSGSTIYF. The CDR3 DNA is TGTGCCAGCAGCTCCTTGGGATTGGGAAGTGGGAGCACCATATATTTT.

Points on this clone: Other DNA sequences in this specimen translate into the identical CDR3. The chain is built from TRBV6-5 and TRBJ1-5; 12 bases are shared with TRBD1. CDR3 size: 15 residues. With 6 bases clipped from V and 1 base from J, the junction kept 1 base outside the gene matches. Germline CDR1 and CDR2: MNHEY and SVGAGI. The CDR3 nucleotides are TGTGCCAGCAGGGGACAGGGGGCGAGCAATCAGCCCCAGCATTTT. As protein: CASRGQGASNQPQHF.

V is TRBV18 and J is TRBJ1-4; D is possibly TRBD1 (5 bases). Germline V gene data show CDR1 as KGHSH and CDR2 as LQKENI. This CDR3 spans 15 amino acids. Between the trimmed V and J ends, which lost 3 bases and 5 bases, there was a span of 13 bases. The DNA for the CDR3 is TGTGCCAGCTCACCCGCTGTCGGGGGAAATGAAAAACTGTTTTTT. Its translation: CASSPAVGGNEKLFF.

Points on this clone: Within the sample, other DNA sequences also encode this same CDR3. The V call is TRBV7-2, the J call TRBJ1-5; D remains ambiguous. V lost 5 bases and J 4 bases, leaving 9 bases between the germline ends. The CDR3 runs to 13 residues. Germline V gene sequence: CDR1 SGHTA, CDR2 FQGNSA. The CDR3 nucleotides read TGTGCCAGCAGCCGCGGACCTAATCAGCCCCAGCATTTT. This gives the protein CASSRGPNQPQHF.

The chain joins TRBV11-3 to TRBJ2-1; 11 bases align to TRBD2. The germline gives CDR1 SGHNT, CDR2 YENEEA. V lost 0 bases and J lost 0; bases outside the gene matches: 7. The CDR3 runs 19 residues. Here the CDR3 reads CASSLEGTSGAYSYNEQFF. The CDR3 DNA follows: TGTGCCAGCAGCTTAGAAGGGACTAGCGGAGCGTACTCCTACAATGAGCAGTTCTTC.

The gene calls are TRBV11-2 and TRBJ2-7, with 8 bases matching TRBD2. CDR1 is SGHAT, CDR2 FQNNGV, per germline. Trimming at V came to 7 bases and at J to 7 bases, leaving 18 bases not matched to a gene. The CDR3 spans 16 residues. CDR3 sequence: CASTAVGVAGMWEQYF. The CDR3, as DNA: TGTGCCAGCACCGCAGTAGGCGTAGCGGGAATGTGGGAGCAGTACTTC.

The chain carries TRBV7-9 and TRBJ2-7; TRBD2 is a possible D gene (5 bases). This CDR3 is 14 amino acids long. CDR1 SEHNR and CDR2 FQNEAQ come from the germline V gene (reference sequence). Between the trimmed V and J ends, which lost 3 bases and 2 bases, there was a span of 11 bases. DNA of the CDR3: TGTGCCAGCAGCTTGAGCGGTAGTCCCTACGAGCAGTACTTC. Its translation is CASSLSGSPYEQYF.

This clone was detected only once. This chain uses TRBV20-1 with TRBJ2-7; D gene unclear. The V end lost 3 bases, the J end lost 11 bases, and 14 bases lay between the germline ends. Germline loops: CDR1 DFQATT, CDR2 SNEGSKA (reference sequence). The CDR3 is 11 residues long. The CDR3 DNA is TGCAGTGCTAGCCTAGACGGTAAGGAGTACTTC. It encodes CSASLDGKEYF.

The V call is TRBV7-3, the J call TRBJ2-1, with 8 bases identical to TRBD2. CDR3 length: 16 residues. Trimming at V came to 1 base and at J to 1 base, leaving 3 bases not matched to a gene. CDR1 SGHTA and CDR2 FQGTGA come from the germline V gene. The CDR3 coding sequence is TGTGCCAGCAGCTTAATAGCTAGCGGGTCCTACAATGAGCAGTTCTTC. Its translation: CASSLIASGSYNEQFF.

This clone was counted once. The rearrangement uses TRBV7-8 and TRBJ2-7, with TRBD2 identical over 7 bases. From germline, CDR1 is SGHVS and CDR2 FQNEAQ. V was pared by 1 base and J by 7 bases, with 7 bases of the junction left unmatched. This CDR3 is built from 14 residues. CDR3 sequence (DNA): TGTGCCAGCAGCTTAGTACTTCTAGCGGCGGAGCAGTACTTC. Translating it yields CASSLVLLAAEQYF.

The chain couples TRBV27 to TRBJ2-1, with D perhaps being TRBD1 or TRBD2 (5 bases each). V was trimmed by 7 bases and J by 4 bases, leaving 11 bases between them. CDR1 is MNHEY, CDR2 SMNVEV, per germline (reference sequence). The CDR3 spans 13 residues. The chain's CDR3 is CASTGRFYNEQFF. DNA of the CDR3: TGTGCCAGCACGGGACGGTTTTACAATGAGCAGTTCTTC.

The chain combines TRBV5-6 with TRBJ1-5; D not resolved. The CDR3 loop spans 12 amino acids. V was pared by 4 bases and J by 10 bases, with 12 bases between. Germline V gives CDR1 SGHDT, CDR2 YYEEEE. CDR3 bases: TGTGCCAGCAGCCCCCGTGGGTTTCCCCAGCATTTT. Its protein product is CASSPRGFPQHF.

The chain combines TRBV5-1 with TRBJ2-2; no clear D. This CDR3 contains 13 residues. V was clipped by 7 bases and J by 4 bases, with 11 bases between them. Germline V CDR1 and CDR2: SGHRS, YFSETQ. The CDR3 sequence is CASGAQVTGELFF. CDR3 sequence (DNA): TGCGCCAGCGGTGCCCAAGTCACCGGGGAGCTGTTTTTT.

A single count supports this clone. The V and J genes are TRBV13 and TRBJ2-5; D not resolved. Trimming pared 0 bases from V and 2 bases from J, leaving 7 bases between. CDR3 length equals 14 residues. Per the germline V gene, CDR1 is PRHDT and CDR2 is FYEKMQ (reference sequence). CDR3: CASSLGPRQETQYF. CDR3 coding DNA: TGTGCCAGCAGCTTAGGCCCGAGACAAGAGACCCAGTACTTC. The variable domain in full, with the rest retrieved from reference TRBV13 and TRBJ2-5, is AAGVIQSPRHLIKEKRETATLKCYPIPRHDTVYWYQQGPGQDPQFLISFYEKMQSDKGSIPDRFSAQQFSDYHSELNMSSLELGDSALYFCASSLGPRQETQYFGPGTRLLVL.

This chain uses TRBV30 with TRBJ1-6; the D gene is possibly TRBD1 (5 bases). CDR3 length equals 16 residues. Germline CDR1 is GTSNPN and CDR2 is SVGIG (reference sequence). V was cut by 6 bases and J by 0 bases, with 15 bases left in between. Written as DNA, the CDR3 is TGTGCCTGTCACCCGGGGGGGAGCTCCTATAATTCACCCCTCCACTTT. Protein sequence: CACHPGGSSYNSPLHF.

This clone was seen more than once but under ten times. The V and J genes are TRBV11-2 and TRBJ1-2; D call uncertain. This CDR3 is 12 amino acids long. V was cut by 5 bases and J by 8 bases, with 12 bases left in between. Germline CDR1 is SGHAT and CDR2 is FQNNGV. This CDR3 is CASSLRGGGYTF. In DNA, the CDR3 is TGTGCCAGCAGCCTCCGTGGAGGGGGCTACACCTTC. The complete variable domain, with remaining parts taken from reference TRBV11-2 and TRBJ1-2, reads EAGVAQSPRYKIIEKRQSVAFWCNPISGHATLYWYQQILGQGPKLLIQFQNNGVVDDSQLPKDRFSAERLKGVDSTLKIQPAKLEDSAVYLCASSLRGGGYTFGSGTRLTVV.

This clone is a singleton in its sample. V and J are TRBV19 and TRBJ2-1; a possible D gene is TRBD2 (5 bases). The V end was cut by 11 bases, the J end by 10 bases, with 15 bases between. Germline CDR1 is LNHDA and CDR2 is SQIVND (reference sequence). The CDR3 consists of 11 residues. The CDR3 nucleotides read TGTGCCGTAGGAGGCGTTAGGGAGCAGTTCTTC. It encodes CAVGGVREQFF. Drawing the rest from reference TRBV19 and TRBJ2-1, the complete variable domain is DGGITQSPKYLFRKEGQNVTLSCEQNLNHDAMYWYRQDPGQGLRLIYYSQIVNDFQKGDIAEGYSVSREKKESFPLTVTSAQKNPTAFYLCAVGGVREQFFGPGTRLTVL.

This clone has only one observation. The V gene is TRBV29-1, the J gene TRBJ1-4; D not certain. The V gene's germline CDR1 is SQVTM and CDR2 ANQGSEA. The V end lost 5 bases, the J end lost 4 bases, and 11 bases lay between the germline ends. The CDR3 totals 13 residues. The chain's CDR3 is CSVLVQINEKLFF. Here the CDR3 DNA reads TGCAGCGTTTTAGTACAAATTAATGAAAAACTGTTTTTT.

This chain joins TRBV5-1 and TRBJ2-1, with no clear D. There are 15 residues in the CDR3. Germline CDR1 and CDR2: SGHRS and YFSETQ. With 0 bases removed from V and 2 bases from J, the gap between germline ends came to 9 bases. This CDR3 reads CASSLVAEAYNEQFF. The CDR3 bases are TGCGCCAGCAGCTTGGTGGCAGAGGCCTACAATGAGCAGTTCTTC. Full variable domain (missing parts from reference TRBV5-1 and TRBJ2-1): KAGVTQTPRYLIKTRGQQVTLSCSPISGHRSVSWYQQTPGQGLQFLFEYFSETQRNKGNFPGRFSGRQFSNSRSEMNVSTLELGDSALYLCASSLVAEAYNEQFFGPGTRLTVL.

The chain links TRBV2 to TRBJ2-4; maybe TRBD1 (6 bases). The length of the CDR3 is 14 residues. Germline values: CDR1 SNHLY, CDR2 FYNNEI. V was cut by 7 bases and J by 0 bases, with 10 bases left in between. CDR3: CASNRVVAKNIQYF. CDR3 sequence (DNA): TGTGCCAGCAACAGGGTGGTAGCCAAAAACATTCAGTACTTC.

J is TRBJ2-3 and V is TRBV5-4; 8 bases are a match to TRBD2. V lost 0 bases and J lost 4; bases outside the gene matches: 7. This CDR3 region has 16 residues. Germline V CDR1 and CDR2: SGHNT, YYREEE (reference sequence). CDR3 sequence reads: CASSLVSGGPADTQYF. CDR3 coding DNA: TGTGCCAGCAGCTTGGTTTCGGGAGGGCCCGCAGATACGCAGTATTTT.